The T cell receptor (beta chain) under discussion was sequenced for a study of T-cell memory formation after mild COVID-19. Study in general: For the most part, TCR clusters were specific to one donor. Study-wide points: Clones from the second wave (peaking day 37) had unconfirmed SARS-CoV-2 specificity. Day 15 to 85 contracting clones showed balanced CD4/CD8; later expanders leaned CD4+.

CDR1 is SEHNR and CDR2 is FQNEAQ in the germline V gene (reference sequence). With 2 bases clipped from V and 3 bases from J, the junction kept 13 bases outside the gene matches. The CDR3 consists of 18 residues. One entry per CDR3 protein results from TCRdb running MiXCR on the 5' RACE reads. In the table there are approximately 440,000 distinct CDR3 sequences, 15% to 20% of which are singletons. This clonotype was counted a few times. The antigen is not known. This receptor was taken from an adult woman who had mild COVID-19 (a few samples of this study predate the infection). Cell type and time point are not known. This chain connects TRBV7-9 to TRBJ1-3; 7 bases are a match to TRBD1. Source material: PBMCs or a T cell subset sorted from them (not recorded which). The CDR3: CASSLTSYRGDFGNTIYF. CDR3 DNA: TGTGCCAGCAGCTTAACGTCGTACAGGGGTGATTTTGGAAACACCATATATTTT.